Each of the 26 T cell receptor beta chains below was sequenced from the same sample in a study of radiotherapy plus CTLA-4 blockade in lung cancer. Assay: immunoSEQ multiplex PCR; the TCRdb copy retains only in-frame clones and omits some. The top ten hold more than 2% of the sample, which has about 85,000 clones, approximately 86% seen once. The sequences come from peripheral blood, collected from a patient treated with radiotherapy plus ipilimumab. The source is a human donor with non-small cell lung cancer who had a partial response to radiotherapy plus ipilimumab.

This chain uses TRBV28 with TRBJ1-2; D ambiguous. The V gene's germline CDR1 is MDHEN and CDR2 SYDVKM. This CDR3 has 12 amino acids. Trimming stripped 2 bases from V and 5 bases from J, with 6 bases between. Here the CDR3 DNA reads TGTGCCAGCAGTTTACGTCCTTATGGCTACACCTTC. It encodes CASSLRPYGYTF.

The chain combines TRBV5-4 with TRBJ2-5; tentative D call: TRBD1 (6 bases). The J call is doubtful: the DNA matches TRBJ2-7 better. The germline V gene has CDR1 SGHNT and CDR2 YYREEE (reference sequence). The length of the CDR3 is 15 residues. The CDR3 nucleotides read TGTGCCAGCAGCTTTGACAGGTCCCTATCCTACGAGCAGTACTTC. Translating it yields CASSFDRSLSYEQYF.

Only a few counts were recorded for this clone. The chain's CDR3 is CASSSGTANSPLHF. CDR3 sequence (DNA): TGCGCCAGCTCCTCGGGGACAGCTAATTCACCCCTCCACTTT. The rearrangement uses TRBV10-1 and TRBJ1-6, with TRBD1 identical over 7 bases. V was clipped by 8 bases and J by 6 bases; unmatched bases: 7. Germline CDR1 is WNHNN and CDR2 is SYGVQD (reference sequence). There are 14 residues in the CDR3.

This rearrangement joins TRBV18 to TRBJ1-1, with D maybe TRBD1 (5 bases). The CDR3 is made up of 14 amino acids. Per the germline V gene, CDR1 is KGHSH and CDR2 is LQKENI. Trimming pared 4 bases from V and 0 bases from J, leaving 9 bases between. Written as DNA, the CDR3 is TGTGCCAGCTCACTTAGGGACTTGAACACTGAAGCTTTCTTT. It is translated as CASSLRDLNTEAFF.

This chain uses TRBV7-2 with TRBJ1-3, with D perhaps TRBD1 (6 bases). The CDR3 loop spans 16 amino acids. V gave up 3 bases and J gave up 0 bases, with 12 bases separating them. Germline V CDR1 and CDR2: SGHTA, FQGNSA. The CDR3 nucleotides are TGTGCCAGCAGCTTTTTCAAAGGGGGCTCTGGAAACACCATATATTTT. This encodes CASSFFKGGSGNTIYF. Together with reference TRBV7-2 and TRBJ1-3, the CDR3 gives the full variable domain: GAGVSQSPSNKVTEKGKDVELRCDPISGHTALYWYRQSLGQGLEFLIYFQGNSAPDKSGLPSDRFSAERTGGSVSTLTIQRTQQEDSAVYLCASSFFKGGSGNTIYFGEGSWLTVV.

This chain joins TRBV28 and TRBJ2-3, with TRBD1 matching over 11 bases. CDR3 length: 17 residues. The ends lost 4 bases at V and 5 bases at J; junction bases unmatched: 11. The germline V gene has CDR1 MDHEN and CDR2 SYDVKM. The CDR3 sequence is CASSYPADRGQKDTQYF. The CDR3 DNA reads TGTGCCAGCAGTTACCCAGCGGACAGGGGGCAGAAAGATACGCAGTATTTT.

The chain couples TRBV5-1 to TRBJ1-2; 8 nucleotides agree with TRBD1. Unmatched junction bases numbered 6, after V lost 3 bases and J lost 5 bases. CDR1 is SGHRS and CDR2 is YFSETQ in the germline V gene. The CDR3 is 14 residues long. CDR3 residues: CASSSTGDPYGYTF. CDR3 nucleotides: TGCGCCAGCAGCTCGACAGGGGACCCGTATGGCTACACCTTC.

The chain recombines TRBV11-2 with TRBJ2-5; 12 nucleotides agree with TRBD1. CDR3 length: 16 residues. In germline, CDR1 is SGHAT, CDR2 FQNNGV. Trimming cost V 5 bases and J 4 bases; bases outside gene matches: 8. In DNA form, the CDR3 reads TGTGCCAGCAGCGGGAGTGGGACAGGGGGCGCAGAGACCCAGTACTTC. Protein product: CASSGSGTGGAETQYF. Together with reference TRBV11-2 and TRBJ2-5, the CDR3 gives the full variable domain: EAGVAQSPRYKIIEKRQSVAFWCNPISGHATLYWYQQILGQGPKLLIQFQNNGVVDDSQLPKDRFSAERLKGVDSTLKIQPAKLEDSAVYLCASSGSGTGGAETQYFGPGTRLLVL.

V usage is TRBV7-9 and J usage is TRBJ2-2; weak D call: TRBD1 (6 bases). Trimming left V 8 bases short and J 4 bases short, with 14 bases between. Germline CDR1 and CDR2: SEHNR and FQNEAQ (reference sequence). The CDR3 covers 14 residues. CDR3 sequence reads: CASGAGAATGELFF. The CDR3 DNA is TGTGCCAGCGGCGCAGGGGCGGCCACCGGGGAGCTGTTTTTT.

This rearrangement joins TRBV5-6 to TRBJ2-7; perhaps TRBD1 as D (6 bases). This CDR3 contains 14 residues. Trimming took 0 bases from V and 4 from J, leaving 11 bases between them. Germline V CDR1 and CDR2: SGHDT, YYEEEE. The CDR3 is CASSLGQASYEQYF. The CDR3 nucleotides read TGTGCCAGCAGCTTGGGACAGGCGAGTTACGAGCAGTACTTC.

This clone was picked up one time. This chain uses TRBV18 with TRBJ2-5; 7 bases match TRBD2. The germline gives CDR1 KGHSH, CDR2 LQKENI. V shed 3 bases and J 7 bases; nucleotides not matched to a gene: 17. CDR3 length equals 17 residues. CDR3 bases: TGTGCCAGCTCACCCCCCTTCGGACTAGATACTATTGCGACCCAGTACTTC. The encoded protein is CASSPPFGLDTIATQYF.

CDR3 DNA sequence: TGTGCCAGTAGTTTGTGGGGGGACGTATCTGGAAACACCATATATTTT. This sequence encodes CASSLWGDVSGNTIYF. V gene TRBV19 combines with J gene TRBJ1-3, with a possible D match to TRBD1 (5 bases). V shed 5 bases and J shed 1 base, with 15 bases lying between them. The CDR3 totals 16 residues. From germline, CDR1 is LNHDA and CDR2 SQIVND (reference sequence).

The chain carries TRBV19 and TRBJ2-1, with D tentatively TRBD2 (6 bases). The V end was cut by 3 bases, the J end by 6 bases, with 15 bases between. The germline V gene encodes CDR1 LNHDA and CDR2 SQIVND (reference sequence). The CDR3 has 15 residues. CDR3 region: CASSMPGRLTNEQFF. As DNA, the CDR3 is TGTGCCAGTAGTATGCCCGGGAGATTAACCAATGAGCAGTTCTTC.

This rearrangement joins TRBV19 to TRBJ1-5; D is uncertain. The germline V gene encodes CDR1 LNHDA and CDR2 SQIVND (reference sequence). V was pared by 7 bases and J by 0 bases, with 13 bases between. The CDR3 runs to 15 residues. DNA of the CDR3: TGTGCCAGTACCTGGAGTGTCTTTAGCAATCAGCCCCAGCATTTT. This gives the protein CASTWSVFSNQPQHF. The full variable domain, with the rest looked up from reference TRBV19 and TRBJ1-5, is DGGITQSPKYLFRKEGQNVTLSCEQNLNHDAMYWYRQDPGQGLRLIYYSQIVNDFQKGDIAEGYSVSREKKESFPLTVTSAQKNPTAFYLCASTWSVFSNQPQHFGDGTRLSIL.

J is TRBJ1-5 and V is TRBV2; TRBD1 might be the D (5 bases). The germline CDR1 and CDR2 sequences are SNHLY and FYNNEI. Trimming shortened V by 7 bases and J by 6 bases, and 13 bases separated the two germline ends. The CDR3 is 13 residues long. In DNA, the CDR3 is TGTGCCAGCACCTGGACATTAAGTCAGCCCCAGCATTTT. Translation gives CASTWTLSQPQHF. The complete variable domain, with remaining parts taken from reference TRBV2 and TRBJ1-5, reads EPEVTQTPSHQVTQMGQEVILRCVPISNHLYFYWYRQILGQKVEFLVSFYNNEISEKSEIFDDQFSVERPDGSNFTLKIRSTKLEDSAMYFCASTWTLSQPQHFGDGTRLSIL.

V gene TRBV4-1 combines with J gene TRBJ1-5; D might be TRBD1 (6 bases). The V end lost 0 bases, the J end lost 0 bases, and 12 bases lay between the germline ends. The CDR3 consists of 17 residues. Germline V CDR1 and CDR2: MGHRA, YSYEKL. This CDR3 reads CASSQDSQGHSNQPQHF. CDR3 nucleotides: TGCGCCAGCAGCCAAGATTCACAGGGTCATAGCAATCAGCCCCAGCATTTT.

The rearrangement uses TRBV19 and TRBJ2-3, with TRBD2 matching over 10 bases. CDR3 size: 15 residues. Trimming took 5 bases from V and 5 from J; bases not matched to a gene: 7. Germline loops: CDR1 LNHDA, CDR2 SQIVND (reference sequence). CDR3 sequence reads: CASSLLAGARDTQYF. The CDR3 DNA reads as TGTGCCAGTAGTCTGCTAGCGGGAGCGAGAGATACGCAGTATTTT.

This sequence joins TRBV6-6 and TRBJ2-2, with 9 bases lining up with TRBD1. Germline assignment: CDR1 MNHNY and CDR2 SVGAGI (reference sequence). The CDR3 has 13 amino acids. V shed 11 bases and J 3 bases; nucleotides not matched to a gene: 4. The CDR3 DNA follows: TGTGCCGTAGGGACAGGGTACACCGGGGAGCTGTTTTTT. As protein: CAVGTGYTGELFF.

The CDR3 DNA follows: TGTGCCAGTAGTCCGGGGCAGGGGACGGTAGCCAAAAACATTCAGTACTTC. Translated, it gives CASSPGQGTVAKNIQYF. The V call is TRBV19, the J call TRBJ2-4; possibly TRBD1 for D (6 bases). Trimming shortened V by 5 bases and J by 0 bases, and 17 bases separated the two germline ends. The CDR3 is 17 residues long. Germline CDR1 LNHDA, CDR2 SQIVND (reference sequence).

The chain is built from TRBV7-2 and TRBJ1-6; weak D call: TRBD1 (5 bases). Looked up from germline, CDR1 is SGHTA and CDR2 is FQGNSA. CDR3 length: 14 amino acids. Deletions cut 0 bases from V and 10 bases from J, with 10 bases between. This CDR3 is CASSLAGRGSPLHF. The CDR3 nucleotides read TGTGCCAGCAGCTTAGCGGGGAGGGGCTCACCCCTCCACTTT. The full variable domain, completed using reference TRBV7-2 and TRBJ1-6, is GAGVSQSPSNKVTEKGKDVELRCDPISGHTALYWYRQSLGQGLEFLIYFQGNSAPDKSGLPSDRFSAERTGGSVSTLTIQRTQQEDSAVYLCASSLAGRGSPLHFGNGTRLTVT.

V gene TRBV27 combines with J gene TRBJ2-7; 7 bases match TRBD2. Germline CDR1 MNHEY, CDR2 SMNVEV (reference sequence). V shed 6 bases and J 7 bases; nucleotides not matched to a gene: 9. The CDR3 loop spans 13 amino acids. The CDR3 coding sequence is TGTGCCAGCAGCTGGGCCTCGGGGGGAGAGCAGTACTTC. Protein sequence: CASSWASGGEQYF.

The gene calls are TRBV19 and TRBJ2-2; TRBD1 agrees at 10 bases. V gave up 6 bases and J gave up 7 bases; unmatched junction bases: 5. The CDR3 extends over 14 amino acids. CDR1 LNHDA and CDR2 SQIVND come from the germline V gene (reference sequence). CDR3 residues: CASSGGQGLGELFF. As DNA, the CDR3 is TGTGCCAGTAGCGGGGGACAGGGGCTCGGGGAGCTGTTTTTT.

In its sample, this clone was seen a few times. The chain has TRBV5-1 and TRBJ1-1; D is uncertain. Germline assignment: CDR1 SGHRS and CDR2 YFSETQ. This CDR3 has 14 residues. V shed 4 bases and J shed 2 bases, with 12 bases lying between them. The CDR3 region has the DNA TGCGCCAGCAGCGAAGGAGAGATCAACACTGAAGCTTTCTTT. This encodes CASSEGEINTEAFF.

The chain has TRBV10-3 and TRBJ2-3; 8 bases are shared with TRBD2. The CDR3 totals 14 residues. The V segment lost 8 bases and the J segment 1 base; nucleotides outside the gene matches: 5. Germline loops: CDR1 ENHRY, CDR2 SYGVKD. In nucleotides, the CDR3 is TGTGCCATCTCTCCCGGGAGGGGCACAGATACGCAGTATTTT. It yields the protein CAISPGRGTDTQYF.

This chain joins TRBV5-4 and TRBJ1-2; D not resolved. This CDR3 spans 13 amino acids. Trimming took 0 bases from V and 4 from J, leaving 7 bases between them. Germline V CDR1 and CDR2: SGHNT, YYREEE (reference sequence). The CDR3 loop reads CASSLEGAYGYTF. The CDR3 coding sequence is TGTGCCAGCAGCTTGGAAGGAGCCTATGGCTACACCTTC.

The chain links TRBV25-1 to TRBJ2-1; the match to TRBD2 covers 8 bases. The V gene end was trimmed by 6 bases and the J gene end by 9 bases; junction bases not matched to a gene: 4. There are 12 residues in the CDR3. The V gene's germline CDR1 is MGHDK and CDR2 SYGVNS. The CDR3 bases are TGTGCCAGCAGGAGAAGCGGGAGTGAGCAGTTCTTC. This codes for CASRRSGSEQFF. Full variable domain (rest looked up from reference TRBV25-1 and TRBJ2-1): EADIYQTPRYLVIGTGKKITLECSQTMGHDKMYWYQQDPGMELHLIHYSYGVNSTEKGDLSSESTVSRIRTEHFPLTLESARPSHTSQYLCASRRSGSEQFFGPGTRLTVL.